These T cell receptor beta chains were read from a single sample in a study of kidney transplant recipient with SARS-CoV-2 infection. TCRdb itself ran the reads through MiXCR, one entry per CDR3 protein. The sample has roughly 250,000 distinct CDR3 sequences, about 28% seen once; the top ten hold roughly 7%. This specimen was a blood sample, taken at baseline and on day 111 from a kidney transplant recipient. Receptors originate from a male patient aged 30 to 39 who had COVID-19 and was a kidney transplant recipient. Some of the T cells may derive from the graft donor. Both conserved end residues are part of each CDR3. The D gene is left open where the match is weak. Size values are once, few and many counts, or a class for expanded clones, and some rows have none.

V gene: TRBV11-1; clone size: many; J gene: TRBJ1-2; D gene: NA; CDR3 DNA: TGTGCCAGCAGCGGGCTTATTAAGGCTGGAAAGACCTATGGCTACACCTTC; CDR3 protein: CASSGLIKAGKTYGYTF
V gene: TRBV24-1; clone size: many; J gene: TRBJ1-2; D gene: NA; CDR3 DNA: TGTGCCACCAGTCGATTGCATAGTACCAGAAAGACCTATGGCTACACCTTC; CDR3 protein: CATSRLHSTRKTYGYTF
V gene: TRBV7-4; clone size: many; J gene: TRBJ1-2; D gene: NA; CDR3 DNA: TGTGCCAGCAGCTATTGGATTTCAGCTCGAAAGACCTATGGCTACACCTTC; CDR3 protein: CASSYWISARKTYGYTF
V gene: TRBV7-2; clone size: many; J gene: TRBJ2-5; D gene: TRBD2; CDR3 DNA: TGTGCCAGCAGCTCCGCAGGGATTCGAGGACTAGCGGGCCGCAGCCAAGAGACCCAGTACTTC; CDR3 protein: CASSSAGIRGLAGRSQETQYF
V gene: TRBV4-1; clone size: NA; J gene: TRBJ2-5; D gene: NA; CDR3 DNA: TGCGCCAGCAGCCAAGGGGGTACCCAAGGGACCCAGTACTTC; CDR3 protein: CASSQGGTQGTQYF
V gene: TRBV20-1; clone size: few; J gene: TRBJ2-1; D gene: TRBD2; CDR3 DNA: TGCAGTGCTAGACCCCTAGCGGGGGCGAGCTCCTACAATGAGCAGTTCTTC; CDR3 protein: CSARPLAGASSYNEQFF
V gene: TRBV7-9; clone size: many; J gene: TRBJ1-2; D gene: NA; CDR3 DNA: TGTGCCAGCAGCCCCGGATCATACCATGGAAAGACCTATGGCTACACCTTC; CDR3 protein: CASSPGSYHGKTYGYTF
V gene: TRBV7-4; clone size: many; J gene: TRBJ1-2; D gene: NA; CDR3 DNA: TGTGCCAGCAGCGCCTGGGTTTCAGCTCGAAAGACCTATGGCTACACCTTC; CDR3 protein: CASSAWVSARKTYGYTF
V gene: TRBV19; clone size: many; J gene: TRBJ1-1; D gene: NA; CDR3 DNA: TGTGCCAGTAGACCCACCCCCGGTGGGGCGGGCACTGAAGCTTTCTTT; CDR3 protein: CASRPTPGGAGTEAFF
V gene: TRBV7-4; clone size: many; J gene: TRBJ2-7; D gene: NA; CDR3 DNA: TGTGCCAGCAGTTCCTCCGGGCGGGACTTCTACGAGCAGTACTTC; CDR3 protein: CASSSSGRDFYEQYF
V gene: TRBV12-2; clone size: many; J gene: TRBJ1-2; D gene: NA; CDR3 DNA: TGTGCAAGTCGCAGTAAGGAGACTCCACGAAAGACCTATGGCTACACCTTC; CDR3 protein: CASRSKETPRKTYGYTF
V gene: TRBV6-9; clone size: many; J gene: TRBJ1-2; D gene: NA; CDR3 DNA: TGTGCCAGCAGTTGGCTCAGGCCTTACGGAAAGACCTATGGCTACACCTTC; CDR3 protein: CASSWLRPYGKTYGYTF
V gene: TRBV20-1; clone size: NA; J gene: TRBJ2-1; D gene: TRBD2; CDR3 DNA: TGCAGTGCTAGAGATTTGACTAGCGGGAGGGTAAATGAGCAGTTCTTC; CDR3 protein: CSARDLTSGRVNEQFF
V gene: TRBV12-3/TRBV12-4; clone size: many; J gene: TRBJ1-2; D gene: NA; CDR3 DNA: TGTGCCAGCAGTTGTAGTAGCACAGCAGGAAAGACCTATGGCTACACCTTC; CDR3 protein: CASSCSSTAGKTYGYTF
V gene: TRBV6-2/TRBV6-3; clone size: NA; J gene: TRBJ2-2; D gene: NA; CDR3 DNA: TGTGCCAGCAGTTCCGGGACCGCCAACACCAGGGAGCTGTTTTTT; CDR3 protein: CASSSGTANTRELFF
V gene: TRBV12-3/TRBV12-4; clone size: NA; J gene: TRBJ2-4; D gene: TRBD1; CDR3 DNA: TGTGCCAGCATAGGAGCCGTCCCTCAGGGGGCCAACGTCCCGACTTTC; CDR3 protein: CASIGAVPQGANVPTF
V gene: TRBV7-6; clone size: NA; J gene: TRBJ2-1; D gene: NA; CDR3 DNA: TGTGCCAGCAGCTTAGAAAAGGCGACTAAGCAGTTCTTC; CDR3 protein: CASSLEKATKQFF
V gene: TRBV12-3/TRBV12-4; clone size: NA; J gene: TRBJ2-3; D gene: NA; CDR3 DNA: TGTGCCAGCAGTTCGGAGGGACCGAGCACAGATACGCAGTATTTT; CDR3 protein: CASSSEGPSTDTQYF
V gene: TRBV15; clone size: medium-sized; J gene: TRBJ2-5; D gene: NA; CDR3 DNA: TGTGCCACCAGCAGACTGGCGGGAGAGACCCAGTACTTC; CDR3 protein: CATSRLAGETQYF
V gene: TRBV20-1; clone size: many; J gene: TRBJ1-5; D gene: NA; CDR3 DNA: TGCAGTGCTAGAGATTCCCACCTCTCGGATCAGCCCCAGCATTTT; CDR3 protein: CSARDSHLSDQPQHF
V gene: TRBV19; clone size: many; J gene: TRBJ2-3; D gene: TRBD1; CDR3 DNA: TGTGCCAGTAGTATAGGACAGGGGGCAGATACGCAGTATTTT; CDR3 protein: CASSIGQGADTQYF
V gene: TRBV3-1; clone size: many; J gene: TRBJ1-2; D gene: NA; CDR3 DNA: TGTGCCAGCAGCAGGGCAGCCACCCTTCGAAAGACCTATGGCTACACCTTC; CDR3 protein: CASSRAATLRKTYGYTF
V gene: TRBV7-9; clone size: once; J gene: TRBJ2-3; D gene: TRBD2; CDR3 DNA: TGTGCCAGCAGCTGGGGACTAGCGGAGAACGCAGATACGCAGTATTTT; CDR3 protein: CASSWGLAENADTQYF
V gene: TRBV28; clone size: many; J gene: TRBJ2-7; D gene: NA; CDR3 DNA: TGTGCCAGCAGTCCCGCGACTAGTAAGGAGCAGTACTTC; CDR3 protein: CASSPATSKEQYF
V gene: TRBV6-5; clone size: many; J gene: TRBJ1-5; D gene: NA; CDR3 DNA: TGTGCCAGCAGTCTCGAATTCCGTACAGGGTACCAGCATTTT; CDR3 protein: CASSLEFRTGYQHF
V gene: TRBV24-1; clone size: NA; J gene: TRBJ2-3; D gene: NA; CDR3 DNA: TGTGCCACCAGTGAGAGTTTGGAGACCCGCACAGATACGCGGTATTTT; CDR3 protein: CATSESLETRTDTRYF
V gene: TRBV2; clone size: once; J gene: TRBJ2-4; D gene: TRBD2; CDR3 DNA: TGTGCCAGCAGTGGAAGGACGGGACTAGCCGCGGACATTCAGTACTTC; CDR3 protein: CASSGRTGLAADIQYF
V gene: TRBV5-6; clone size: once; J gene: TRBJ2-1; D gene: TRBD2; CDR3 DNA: TGTGCCAGCAGCTGGCCCGGCAACACCACCCATAGCGGAGGGAGGGGTGAGCAGTTCTTC; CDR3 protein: CASSWPGNTTHSGGRGEQFF
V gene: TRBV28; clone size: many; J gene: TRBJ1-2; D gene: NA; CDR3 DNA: TGTGCCAGCTATCAGGATTCCGGGGTTCTCTATGGCTACACCTTC; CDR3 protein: CASYQDSGVLYGYTF
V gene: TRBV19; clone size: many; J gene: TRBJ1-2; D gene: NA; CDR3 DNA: TGTGCCAGTAGTCCTGGAGCGACAAATCGAAAGACCTATGGCTACACCTTC; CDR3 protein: CASSPGATNRKTYGYTF
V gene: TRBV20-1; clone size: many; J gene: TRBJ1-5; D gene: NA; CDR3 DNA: TGCAGTGCTAGTCTTAACTCGGCTAATCAGCCCCAGCATTTT; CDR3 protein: CSASLNSANQPQHF
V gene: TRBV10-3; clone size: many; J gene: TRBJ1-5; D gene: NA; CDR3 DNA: TGTGCCATCAGTGAATTCGAAGAAGTACAGCCCCAGCATTTT; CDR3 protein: CAISEFEEVQPQHF
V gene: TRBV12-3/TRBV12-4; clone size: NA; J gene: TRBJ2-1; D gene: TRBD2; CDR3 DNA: TGTGTCTCGGGGGGGCCCTCCTACAATGAGCAGTTCTTC; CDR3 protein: CVSGGPSYNEQFF
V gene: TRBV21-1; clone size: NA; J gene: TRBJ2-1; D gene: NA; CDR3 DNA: TGTGCCAGCAGCAAAACAGGCAATGGGCAGTTCTTC; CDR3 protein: CASSKTGNGQFF
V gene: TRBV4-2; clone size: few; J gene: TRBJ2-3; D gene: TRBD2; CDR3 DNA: TGTGCCAGCAGCCCGTCCGGGCTAGCGGGGGGGCCAGATACGCAGTATTTT; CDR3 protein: CASSPSGLAGGPDTQYF
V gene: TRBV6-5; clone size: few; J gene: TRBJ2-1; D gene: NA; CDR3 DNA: TGTGCCAGCAGGCCCCTTTTCAGCTCCTACAATGAGCAGTTCTTC; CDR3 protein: CASRPLFSSYNEQFF
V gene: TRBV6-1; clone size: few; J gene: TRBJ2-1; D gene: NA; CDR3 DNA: TGTGCCAGCAGTGAACAGGGAATATCCAATGAGCAGTTCTTC; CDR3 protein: CASSEQGISNEQFF
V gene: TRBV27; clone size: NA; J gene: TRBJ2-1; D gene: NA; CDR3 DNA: TGTGCCAGCAGTTTAGTAGGGTGGAATGAGCAGTTCTTC; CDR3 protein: CASSLVGWNEQFF
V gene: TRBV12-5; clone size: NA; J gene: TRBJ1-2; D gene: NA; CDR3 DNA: TGTGCTAGTGGTGCTGGGGCTTTGCAGGGAAAGACCTATGGCTACACCTTC; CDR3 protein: CASGAGALQGKTYGYTF
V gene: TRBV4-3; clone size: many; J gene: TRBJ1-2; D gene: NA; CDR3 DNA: TGCGCCAGCAGCAACTGTGGAGGACGTCGAAAGACCTATGGCTACACCTTC; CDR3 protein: CASSNCGGRRKTYGYTF
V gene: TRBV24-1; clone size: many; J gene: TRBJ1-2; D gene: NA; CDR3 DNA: TGTGCCACCAGTACGCTCAGTAGTACCAGAAAGACCTATGGCTACACCTTC; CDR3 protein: CATSTLSSTRKTYGYTF
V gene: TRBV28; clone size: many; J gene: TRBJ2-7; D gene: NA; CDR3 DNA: TGTGCCAGCAGCCCTTACGACAGGAGACCCTACGAGCAGTACTTC; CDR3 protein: CASSPYDRRPYEQYF
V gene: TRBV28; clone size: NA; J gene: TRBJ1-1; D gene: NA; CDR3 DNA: TGTGCCAGCAGTTCTCTCAGCGGCAACACTGAAGCTTTCTTT; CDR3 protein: CASSSLSGNTEAFF
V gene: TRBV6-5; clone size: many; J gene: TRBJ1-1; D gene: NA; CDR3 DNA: TGTGCCAGCAGGGAACACAGGGATATGAACACTGAAGCTTTCTTT; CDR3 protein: CASREHRDMNTEAFF
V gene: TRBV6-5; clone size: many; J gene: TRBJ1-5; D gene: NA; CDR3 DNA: TGTGCCAGCAGTTACTCTGGAGGAACGCACGGAGAACAGCCCCAGCATTTT; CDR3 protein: CASSYSGGTHGEQPQHF
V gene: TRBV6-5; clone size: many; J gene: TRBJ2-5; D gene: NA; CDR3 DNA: TGTGCCAGCAGTTACGGGCAGGAGGGGGAGACCCAGTACTTC; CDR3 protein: CASSYGQEGETQYF
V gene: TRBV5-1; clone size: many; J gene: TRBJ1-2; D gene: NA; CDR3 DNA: TGCGCCAGCGATGATTTATCGGTTCGAAAGACCTATGGCTACACCTTC; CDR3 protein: CASDDLSVRKTYGYTF
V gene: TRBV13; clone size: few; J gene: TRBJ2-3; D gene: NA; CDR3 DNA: TGTGCCAGCAGCCTGACGGGAGTAGGTACGCAGTATTTT; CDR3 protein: CASSLTGVGTQYF
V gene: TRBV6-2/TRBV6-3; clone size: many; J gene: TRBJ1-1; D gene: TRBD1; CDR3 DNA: TGTGCCAGCAGTCTCGGACAGGGGAGCACTGAAGCTTTCTTT; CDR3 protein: CASSLGQGSTEAFF
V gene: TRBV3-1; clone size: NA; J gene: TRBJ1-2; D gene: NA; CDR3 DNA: TGTGCCAGCAACGCTGGGGCTCCCATTCGAAAGACCTATGGCTACACCTTC; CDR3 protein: CASNAGAPIRKTYGYTF
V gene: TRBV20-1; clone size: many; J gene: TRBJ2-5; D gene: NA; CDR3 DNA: TGCAGTGCTAGAGGGAAGATTCCGCCCCAAGAGACCCAGTACTTC; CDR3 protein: CSARGKIPPQETQYF